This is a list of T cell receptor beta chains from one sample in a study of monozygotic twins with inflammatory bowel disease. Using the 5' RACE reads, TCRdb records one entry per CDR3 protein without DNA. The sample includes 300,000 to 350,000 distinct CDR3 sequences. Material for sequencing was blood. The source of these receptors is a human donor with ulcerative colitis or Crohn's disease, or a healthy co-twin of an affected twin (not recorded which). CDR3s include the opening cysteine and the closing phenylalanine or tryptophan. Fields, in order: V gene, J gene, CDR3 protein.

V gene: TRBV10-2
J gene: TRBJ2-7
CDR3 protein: CASTEGYEQYF

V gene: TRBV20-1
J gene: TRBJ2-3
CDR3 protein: CSARGLGGLAGGRDTQYF

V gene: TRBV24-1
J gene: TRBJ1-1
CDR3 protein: CATSVTGNTEAFF

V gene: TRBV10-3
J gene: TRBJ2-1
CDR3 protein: CAIRVNNEQFF

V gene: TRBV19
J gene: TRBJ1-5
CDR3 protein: CASSTGLGQPQHF

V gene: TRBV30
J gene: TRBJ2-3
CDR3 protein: CAWRVRDTQYF

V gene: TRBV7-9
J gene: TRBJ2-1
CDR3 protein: CASSHLRDQATNEQFF

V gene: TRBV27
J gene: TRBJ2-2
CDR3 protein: CASSAPGTGLTGELFF

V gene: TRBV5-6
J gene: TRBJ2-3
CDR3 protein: CASSTPGGTQYF

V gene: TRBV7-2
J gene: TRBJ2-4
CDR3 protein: CASSPRDGPKNIQYF

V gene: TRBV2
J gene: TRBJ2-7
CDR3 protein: CASSVGREDEQYF

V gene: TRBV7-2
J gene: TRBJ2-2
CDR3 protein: CASSPGIGGAGELFF

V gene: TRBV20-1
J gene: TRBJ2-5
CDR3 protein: CSALLSGMGETQYF

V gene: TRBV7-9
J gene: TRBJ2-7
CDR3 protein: CASRAGSSEQYF

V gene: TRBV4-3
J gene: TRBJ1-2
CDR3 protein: CASSQDPGGRTIANYGYTF

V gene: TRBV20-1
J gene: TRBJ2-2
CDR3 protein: CSFRDRNTGELFF

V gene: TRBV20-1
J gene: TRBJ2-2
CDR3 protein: CSARTTDRGTGELFF

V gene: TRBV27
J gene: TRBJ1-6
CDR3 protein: CASSLLRGSGNSPLHF

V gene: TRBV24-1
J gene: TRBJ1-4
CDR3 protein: CATSDWGEKLFF

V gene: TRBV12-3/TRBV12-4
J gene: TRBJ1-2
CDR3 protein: CASSPTTSYGYTF

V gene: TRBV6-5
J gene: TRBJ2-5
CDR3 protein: CASSYGRAQETQYF

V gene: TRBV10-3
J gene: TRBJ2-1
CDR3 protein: CAISEWGARMVYEQFF

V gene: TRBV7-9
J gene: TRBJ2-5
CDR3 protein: CASSLDGGLQETQYF

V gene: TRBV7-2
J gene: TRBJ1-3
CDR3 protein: CASSLNSNSGNTIYF

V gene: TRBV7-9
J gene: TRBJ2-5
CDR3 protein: CASSFRAWETQYF

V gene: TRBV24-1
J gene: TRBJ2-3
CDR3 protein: CATSEASGGAGDTQYF

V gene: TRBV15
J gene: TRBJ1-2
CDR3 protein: CATSIPGQSRGYGYTF

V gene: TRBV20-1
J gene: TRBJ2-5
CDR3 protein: CSAPLQGGFRETQYF

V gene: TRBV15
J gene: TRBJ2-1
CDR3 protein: CATSQRREYNEQFF

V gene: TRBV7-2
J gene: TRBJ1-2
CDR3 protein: CASSPLQGLAYGYTF

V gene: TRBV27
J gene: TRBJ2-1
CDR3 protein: CASSLLTVLSYNEQFF

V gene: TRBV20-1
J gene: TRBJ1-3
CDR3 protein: CSATMREAGNTIYF

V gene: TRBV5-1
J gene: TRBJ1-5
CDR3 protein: CASSLIGGSNQPQHF

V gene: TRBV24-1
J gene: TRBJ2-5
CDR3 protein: CATSATSGASRTQYF

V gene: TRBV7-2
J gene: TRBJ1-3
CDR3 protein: CASSWGAGNTIYF

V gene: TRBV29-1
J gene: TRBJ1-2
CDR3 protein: CSVIRAPYGYTF

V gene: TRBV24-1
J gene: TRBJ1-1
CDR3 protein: CATRGEDGEAFF

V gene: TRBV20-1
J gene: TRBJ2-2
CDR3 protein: CSASSTKRANTGELFF

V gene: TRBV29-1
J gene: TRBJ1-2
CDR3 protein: CSGYLTGNYGYTF

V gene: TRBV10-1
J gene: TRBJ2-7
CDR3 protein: CASSVLAGREQYF

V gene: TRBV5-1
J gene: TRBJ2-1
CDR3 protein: CASSTWTSGRGSYNEQFF

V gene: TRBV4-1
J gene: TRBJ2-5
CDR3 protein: CASSQAGQTQETQYF

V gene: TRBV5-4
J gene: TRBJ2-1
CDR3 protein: CASSSGLAENEQFF

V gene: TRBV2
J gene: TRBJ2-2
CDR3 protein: CASSERQVFGELFF